A single sample gave rise to the 21 T cell receptor beta chains below, sequenced in a study of T cell responses to AZD1222 COVID-19 vaccine (dated by TCRdb to the early 2020s). Library prep was done by the immunoSEQ multiplex PCR assay. Imported from immuneACCESS, the table was reduced by TCRdb to in-frame sequences with V and J called. These copies leave out some clones; in studies compared against another copy, an unresolved V gene accounts for under half, and the cause of the remainder is not known. Recorded for this sample are about 190,000 clones; around 93% of them occurred a single time. Approximately 9.6% of the sample comes from the top ten. Sample time point, as interpreted from the label and publication: baseline before first vaccination. Sequenced material: peripheral blood, taken on day 0 of AZD1222 vaccination. These receptors all come from an adult in good health.

This sequence joins TRBV28 and TRBJ2-7; 7 nucleotides agree with TRBD1. Unmatched junction bases numbered 17, after V lost 5 bases and J lost 1 base. Germline V gives CDR1 MDHEN, CDR2 SYDVKM. There are 18 residues in the CDR3. The CDR3 DNA reads TGTGCCAGCAGTCCGTGGGACAGTATGAAAACGATATCCTACGAGCAGTACTTC. This sequence encodes CASSPWDSMKTISYEQYF.

The chain links TRBV19 to TRBJ1-1, with TRBD1 as a possible D gene (6 bases). The V end lost 5 bases, the J end lost 6 bases, and 16 bases lay between the germline ends. Per the germline V gene, CDR1 is LNHDA and CDR2 is SQIVND (reference sequence). The CDR3 consists of 14 residues. The CDR3 DNA is TGTGCCAGTAGTCTGGGGGGGGCTTTGGCTGAAGCTTTCTTT. This encodes CASSLGGALAEAFF.

This clone was observed once. J is TRBJ2-4 and V is TRBV5-1, with 7 bases aligning to TRBD2. The CDR3 length is 14 residues. Per the germline V gene, CDR1 is SGHRS and CDR2 is YFSETQ. The J segment lost 2 bases and the V segment lost 7 bases, leaving 6 bases of the junction unmatched. The CDR3 nucleotides read TGCGCCAGCTTACCCGGGGGGACCAAAAACATTCAGTACTTC. Its translation: CASLPGGTKNIQYF.

This chain links TRBV12-3 or TRBV12-4 with TRBJ1-3; D is unclear. The CDR3 contains 13 residues. V gave up 3 bases and J gave up 2 bases, with 5 bases separating them. The CDR3, as DNA: TGTGCCAGCAGTTTGGGAGCTGGAAACACCATATATTTT. Encoded protein: CASSLGAGNTIYF.

The V gene is TRBV5-1, the J gene TRBJ2-5, with TRBD2 matching 12 bases. After removal of 5 bases from V and 4 bases from J, the junction contained 3 bases not matched to a gene. The germline V gene has CDR1 SGHRS and CDR2 YFSETQ. CDR3 size: 14 residues. The CDR3 region is CASRVTSGRETQYF. The CDR3 DNA follows: TGCGCCAGCAGGGTGACTAGCGGGAGAGAGACCCAGTACTTC.

The chain recombines TRBV11-2 with TRBJ2-2, with 7 bases lining up with TRBD1. CDR3 length: 14 residues. Germline V gene data show CDR1 as SGHAT and CDR2 as FQNNGV. V trimming: 6 bases; J trimming: 7 bases; junction bases outside the gene matches: 8. The CDR3 sequence is CASSRQGDSGELFF. CDR3 coding DNA: TGTGCCAGCAGTCGGCAGGGGGATAGCGGGGAGCTGTTTTTT.

The chain uses TRBV5-8 and TRBJ1-5; TRBD1 agrees at 7 bases. J gave up 3 bases and V 0 bases, and 9 bases lay outside the gene matches. Per the germline V gene, CDR1 is SGHTS and CDR2 is YDEGEE. The CDR3 totals 17 residues. This chain's CDR3 is CASSLGNRDSFNQPQHF. CDR3 DNA: TGTGCCAGCAGCTTGGGAAACCGGGACAGCTTCAATCAGCCCCAGCATTTT.

CDR3 amino acids: CASSLEWTGVNTEAFF. In DNA, the CDR3 is TGTGCCAGCAGCTTAGAGTGGACAGGGGTAAACACTGAAGCTTTCTTT. The rearrangement uses TRBV13 and TRBJ1-1, with 9 bases identical to TRBD1. The CDR3 consists of 16 residues. The junction had 5 bases not matched to a gene; V was cut back by 1 base and J by 2 bases. Germline V CDR1 and CDR2: PRHDT, FYEKMQ (reference sequence).

The chain uses TRBV24-1 and TRBJ1-2; no clear D. The V end was cut by 3 bases, the J end by 8 bases, with 21 bases between. The CDR3 runs 16 residues. Per the germline V gene, CDR1 is KGHDR and CDR2 is SFDVKD. This CDR3 is CATSDAGEIVESGYTF. CDR3 nucleotides: TGTGCCACCAGTGATGCCGGGGAGATCGTTGAGTCCGGCTACACCTTC.

V usage is TRBV2 and J usage is TRBJ2-2; the D gene could be TRBD1 or TRBD2 (5 bases each). The CDR3 spans 14 residues. Between the trimmed V and J ends, which lost 7 bases and 7 bases, there was a span of 16 bases. The germline V gene encodes CDR1 SNHLY and CDR2 FYNNEI. CDR3 amino acids: CASNHGTPGGELFF. For the CDR3, the DNA is TGTGCCAGCAACCACGGGACCCCGGGCGGGGAGCTGTTTTTT.

The genes are TRBV5-5 and TRBJ2-7; 8 nucleotides align to TRBD1. This CDR3 has 13 amino acids. CDR1 and CDR2 from the germline V gene are SGHKS and YYEKEE (reference sequence). Trimming took 5 bases from V and 4 from J; bases not matched to a gene: 5. This chain's CDR3 is CASSLDRVYEQYF. For the CDR3, the DNA is TGTGCCAGCAGTCTGGACAGGGTTTACGAGCAGTACTTC.

J is TRBJ2-7 and V is TRBV29-1; TRBD1 matches at 9 bases. This CDR3 is 11 amino acids long. Trimming took 7 bases from V and 4 from J; bases not matched to a gene: 2. Germline V CDR1 and CDR2: SQVTM, ANQGSEA. Here the CDR3 DNA reads TGCAGCGCGGGACAGGGTTACGAGCAGTACTTC. As protein: CSAGQGYEQYF.

This chain connects TRBV24-1 to TRBJ1-2, with D tentatively TRBD1 (5 bases). Looked up from germline, CDR1 is KGHDR and CDR2 is SFDVKD. Trimming removed 4 bases at V and 4 bases at J, with 15 bases between. The CDR3 consists of 15 residues. The CDR3 sequence: CATSDPRGSSYGYTF. The CDR3 coding sequence is TGTGCCACCAGTGACCCTAGGGGCAGCTCCTATGGCTACACCTTC.

This sequence joins TRBV11-2 and TRBJ2-3; D remains ambiguous. The CDR3 has 15 residues. The germline V and J ends were trimmed by 1 base and 2 bases, with 10 bases remaining between them. CDR1 is SGHAT and CDR2 is FQNNGV in the germline V gene. For the CDR3, the DNA is TGTGCCAGCAGCTTAGTGTCGTCATCCACAGATACGCAGTATTTT. Translated, it gives CASSLVSSSTDTQYF.

The chain joins TRBV11-2 to TRBJ2-7; 9 nucleotides align to TRBD1. This CDR3 has 15 amino acids. The germline V gene has CDR1 SGHAT and CDR2 FQNNGV. V shed 5 bases and J 3 bases; nucleotides not matched to a gene: 8. The CDR3 is CASSTHRGQGYEQYF. CDR3 coding DNA: TGTGCCAGCAGCACCCATCGGGGACAGGGCTACGAGCAGTACTTC.

V usage is TRBV19 and J usage is TRBJ1-1; 7 bases are shared with TRBD1. V trimming: 6 bases; J trimming: 1 base; junction bases outside the gene matches: 8. The CDR3 is 15 amino acids. Germline loops: CDR1 LNHDA, CDR2 SQIVND (reference sequence). The CDR3 DNA follows: TGTGCCAGTAGGAAGGCGGGACAGACGAACACTGAAGCTTTCTTT. Its protein product is CASRKAGQTNTEAFF.

The chain recombines TRBV28 with TRBJ1-5, with 7 bases identical to TRBD1. The CDR3 has 16 residues. Germline V gives CDR1 MDHEN, CDR2 SYDVKM. The V and J ends lost 3 bases and 4 bases, in that order; junction bases with no gene match: 9. This chain's CDR3 is CASSFLTGVANQPQHF. The CDR3 nucleotides read TGTGCCAGCAGTTTCCTCACAGGGGTAGCGAATCAGCCCCAGCATTTT.

The chain recombines TRBV6-5 with TRBJ1-2; 7 bases are a match to TRBD1. CDR1 is MNHEY, CDR2 SVGAGI, per germline. Losses at the gene ends were 7 bases for V and 7 bases for J; bases not matched to a gene: 12. The CDR3 loop spans 14 amino acids. CDR3 loop: CASNFNDRVGGYTF. DNA of the CDR3: TGTGCCAGCAACTTCAACGACAGGGTGGGTGGCTACACCTTC.

Only one count was recorded for this clone. The chain recombines TRBV5-5 with TRBJ1-4; D is ambiguous. Germline loops: CDR1 SGHKS, CDR2 YYEKEE (reference sequence). CDR3 length: 15 residues. V was pared by 2 bases and J by 0 bases, with 8 bases between. The CDR3 here is CASSFSSTTNEKLFF. The CDR3 DNA sequence: TGTGCCAGCAGCTTCAGCTCAACAACTAATGAAAAACTGTTTTTT.

The rearrangement uses TRBV10-3 and TRBJ1-6; 7 bases line up with TRBD1. The CDR3 loop spans 15 amino acids. The ends lost 6 bases at V and 7 bases at J; junction bases unmatched: 9. Germline CDR1 and CDR2: ENHRY and SYGVKD. CDR3 sequence (DNA): TGTGCCATCAGACCTACAGGGGATAAGAATTCACCCCTCCACTTT. Translated: CAIRPTGDKNSPLHF.

The gene calls are TRBV4-3 and TRBJ2-1; TRBD1 or TRBD2 may be the D gene (5 bases each). Germline lookup yields CDR1 LGHNA and CDR2 YSLEER. The CDR3 is 16 residues long. V shed 0 bases and J shed 2 bases, with 11 bases lying between them. The DNA of the CDR3 is TGCGCCAGCAGCCAAGAGGGTCAGGGACCCTACAATGAGCAGTTCTTC. Its protein is CASSQEGQGPYNEQFF.